This T cell receptor (beta chain) was sequenced in a study of a mutant IDH1 vaccine in newly diagnosed glioma. Across the study: Week 35 was safety follow-up visit V12; week 47 was end-of-study visit V13.

Measured with immunoSEQ multiplex PCR; TCRdb has only the in-frame clones, and not every one. This table holds 55,000 to 65,000 clones, around four fifths found once. The length of the CDR3 is 17 residues. V gave up 3 bases and J gave up 2 bases, with 18 bases separating them. Per germline, CDR1 SGHNT and CDR2 YYREEE (reference sequence). For this clone: Antigen specificity is unknown.

The time point was: week 35, safety follow-up. What each vaccine dose contained was 300 ug of mutant IDH1 20-mer peptide, accompanied by topical imiquimod. This clonotype was obtained from a man aged 25-45 years with glioma. V is TRBV5-4 and J is TRBJ1-5; unclear D gene. Sequencing used PBMCs, obtained from a glioma patient whose treatment included an IDH1 peptide vaccine. The DNA for the CDR3 is TGTGCCAGCAGCTATTTACCGCCTCTCCCCCGCAATCAGCCCCAGCATTTT. Translated: CASSYLPPLPRNQPQHF.